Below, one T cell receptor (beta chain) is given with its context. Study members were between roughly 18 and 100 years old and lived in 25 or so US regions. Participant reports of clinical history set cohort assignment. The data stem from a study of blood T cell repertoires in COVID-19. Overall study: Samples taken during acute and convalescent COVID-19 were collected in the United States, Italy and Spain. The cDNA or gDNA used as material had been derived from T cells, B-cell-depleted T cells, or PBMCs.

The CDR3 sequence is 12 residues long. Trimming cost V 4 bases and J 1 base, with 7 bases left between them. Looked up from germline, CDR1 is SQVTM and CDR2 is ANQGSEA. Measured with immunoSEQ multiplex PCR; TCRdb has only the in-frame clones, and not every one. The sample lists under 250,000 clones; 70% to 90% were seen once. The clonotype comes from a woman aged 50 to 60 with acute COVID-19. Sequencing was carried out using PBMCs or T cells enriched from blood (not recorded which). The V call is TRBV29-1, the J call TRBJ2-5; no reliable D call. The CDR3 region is CSVGAGQETQYF. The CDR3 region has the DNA TGCAGCGTTGGGGCAGGCCAAGAGACCCAGTACTTC.